This TCR beta chain was profiled in a study of T cells after somatic rescue of genetic block. The data were produced by immunoSEQ multiplex PCR, yet TCRdb's version contains in-frame clones alone and is incomplete. The sample includes about 67,000 clones, just over 90% seen only once; the top ten take around 3%. The CDR3 length is 16 residues. Source material: peripheral blood mononuclear cells (PBMCs). The receptor was isolated from a man aged 35 to 55. V and J are TRBV21-1 and TRBJ2-3; the DNA was not used to check the table's D call, TRBD1. TRBV21-1 is marked as a pseudogene. The CDR3 DNA follows: TGTGCCAGCAGCGGACCCCGGACAGGGGGCCAAGATACGCAGTATTTT. Its protein is CASSGPRTGGQDTQYF.